Listed below are T cell receptor beta chains from one sample, sequenced in a study of blood T cell repertoires in COVID-19. The method was immunoSEQ multiplex PCR; TCRdb's version includes in-frame clones alone and lacks a portion of them. The table records roughly 63,000 clones, roughly 85% of them present only once. The sample consisted of peripheral blood. The receptors here all came from a human donor in a cohort sampled during active COVID-19. The CDR3 runs from the conserved cysteine through the conserved F or W. D genes are given only for firm matches. Size is stated for part of the rows, as once, few or many counts, or as a class when the clone is expanded.

V gene	J gene	clone size	D gene	CDR3 protein	CDR3 DNA
TRBV6-5	TRBJ2-3	few	NA	CASSSGASPTDTQYF	TGTGCCAGCAGTTCAGGGGCTTCCCCCACAGATACGCAGTATTTT
TRBV10-3	TRBJ2-1	once	TRBD2	CAISQEREGLEQFF	TGTGCCATCAGCCAAGAGCGGGAGGGCCTTGAGCAGTTCTTC
TRBV21-1	TRBJ1-1	few	NA	CASSKGRLGRRTEAFF	TGTGCCAGCAGCAAAGGCCGACTAGGGCGTCGAACTGAAGCTTTCTTT
TRBV6-5	TRBJ1-2	NA	NA	CASSTTGRVGRGYTF	TGTGCCAGCAGTACCACAGGGAGAGTTGGACGTGGCTACACCTTC
TRBV6-5	TRBJ2-7	few	NA	CASSRVAHEQYF	TGTGCCAGCAGCAGGGTTGCCCACGAGCAGTACTTC
TRBV10-1	TRBJ2-2	NA	TRBD1	CASWGTDANTGELFF	TGCGCCAGCTGGGGGACAGACGCGAACACCGGGGAGCTGTTTTTT
TRBV7-8	TRBJ2-3	NA	TRBD2	CASSPSGTNTQYF	TGTGCCAGCAGCCCTAGCGGCACCAATACGCAGTATTTT
TRBV10-3	TRBJ2-1	NA	NA	CAISESGRGSYNEQFF	TGTGCCATCAGTGAGTCGGGTAGGGGATCCTACAATGAGCAGTTCTTC
TRBV5-6	TRBJ2-2	NA	NA	CASSFPTEMNTGELFF	TGTGCCAGCAGCTTCCCGACAGAGATGAACACCGGGGAGCTGTTTTTT
TRBV20-1	TRBJ2-2	NA	TRBD2	CSASYSSGKTGELFF	TGCAGTGCTAGTTATTCTAGCGGAAAAACCGGGGAGCTGTTTTTT
TRBV5-4	TRBJ2-1	NA	TRBD2	CASIRRAGGRNEQFF	TGTGCCAGCATCCGAAGAGCGGGAGGGAGGAATGAGCAGTTCTTC
TRBV4-2	TRBJ1-4	NA	TRBD1	CASSQGTGGNNEKLFF	TGTGCCAGCAGCCAAGGGACAGGGGGCAATAATGAAAAACTGTTTTTT
TRBV5-1	TRBJ2-7	NA	TRBD2	CASMVGLAVYEQYF	TGCGCCAGCATGGTAGGGCTAGCGGTTTACGAGCAGTACTTC
TRBV5-8	TRBJ2-7	few	TRBD1	CASSLDRDEQYF	TGTGCCAGCAGTCTTGACAGGGACGAGCAGTACTTC
TRBV27	TRBJ1-5	NA	TRBD1	CASSSQGAGNQPQHF	TGTGCCAGCAGTTCGCAGGGGGCGGGCAATCAGCCCCAGCATTTT
TRBV3-1/TRBV3-2	TRBJ1-5	NA	NA	CASSQDQRQPQHF	TGTGCCAGCAGCCAAGACCAGCGTCAGCCCCAGCATTTT
TRBV4-3	TRBJ1-3	NA	NA	CASSQDLGNTIYF	TGCGCCAGCAGCCAAGATCTCGGAAACACCATATATTTT
TRBV6-1	TRBJ2-1	NA	TRBD1	CASSGTGTGEVGEQFF	TGTGCCAGCAGTGGTACCGGGACAGGGGAGGTGGGTGAGCAGTTCTTC
TRBV28	TRBJ2-7	NA	NA	CASSLMGGSYEQYF	TGTGCCAGCAGTTTGATGGGGGGCTCCTACGAGCAGTACTTC
TRBV5-1	TRBJ1-4	NA	TRBD1	CASSPGGSTNEKLFF	TGCGCCAGCAGCCCAGGGGGGTCCACTAATGAAAAACTGTTTTTT
TRBV9	TRBJ2-2	NA	TRBD2	CASSVSSGRAGTGELFF	TGTGCCAGCAGCGTATCTAGCGGGAGGGCTGGCACCGGGGAGCTGTTTTTT
TRBV6-2/TRBV6-3	TRBJ2-5	NA	NA	CASSYAGGTQYF	TGTGCCAGCAGTTACGCCGGAGGGACCCAGTACTTC
TRBV19	TRBJ2-2	NA	NA	CASTVWEYTGELFF	TGTGCCAGTACCGTATGGGAGTACACCGGGGAGCTGTTTTTT
TRBV15	TRBJ2-5	once	NA	CATKTSRGIQETQYF	TGTGCCACCAAAACTAGTCGGGGAATCCAAGAGACCCAGTACTTC
TRBV7-8	TRBJ2-5	once	NA	CASSFWEKETQYF	TGTGCCAGCAGCTTTTGGGAGAAGGAGACCCAGTACTTC
TRBV7-2	TRBJ1-2	NA	NA	CASSLHGSGYYGYTF	TGTGCCAGCAGCTTACATGGGTCAGGGTACTATGGCTACACCTTC
TRBV28	TRBJ1-1	NA	NA	CASSFPGGNTEAFF	TGTGCCAGCAGTTTCCCGGGGGGCAACACTGAAGCTTTCTTT
TRBV18	TRBJ2-7	NA	NA	CASLGTHTYEQYF	TGTGCCAGCCTGGGGACACACACCTACGAGCAGTACTTC
TRBV7-2	TRBJ2-5	NA	TRBD2	CASSGGLGEGQETQYF	TGTGCCAGCAGCGGGGGGTTAGGGGAGGGCCAAGAGACCCAGTACTTC
TRBV11-3	TRBJ2-1	NA	TRBD1	CASSPRTGGNEQFF	TGTGCCAGCAGCCCGCGGACAGGGGGGAATGAGCAGTTCTTC
TRBV7-9	TRBJ2-7	NA	TRBD1	CASSTGTGDRYEQYF	TGTGCCAGCAGCACCGGGACAGGGGACAGATACGAGCAGTACTTC
TRBV10-3	TRBJ2-1	NA	TRBD2	CAISDPGRADEQFF	TGTGCCATCAGTGACCCGGGGAGGGCGGATGAGCAGTTCTTC
TRBV15	TRBJ1-5	NA	NA	CATSRDLERPQHF	TGTGCCACCAGCAGAGATCTTGAGCGGCCCCAGCATTTT
TRBV24-1	TRBJ2-1	NA	NA	CATSDAQGFDEQFF	TGTGCCACCAGTGACGCCCAGGGATTCGATGAGCAGTTCTTC
TRBV12-5	TRBJ2-5	NA	NA	CASRGYQETQYF	TGTGCTAGCCGGGGGTACCAAGAGACCCAGTACTTC
TRBV19	TRBJ1-1	NA	TRBD1	CASRTTGVNTEAFF	TGTGCCAGTAGGACGACAGGGGTCAACACTGAAGCTTTCTTT
TRBV9	TRBJ1-3	NA	TRBD1	CASSVEGGTGSFFAGNTIYF	TGTGCCAGCAGCGTAGAGGGGGGGACAGGGAGTTTTTTTGCCGGAAACACCATATATTTT
TRBV5-1	TRBJ2-3	NA	NA	CASNSGYTDTQYF	TGCGCCAGCAATAGCGGCTACACAGATACGCAGTATTTT
TRBV4-1	TRBJ2-2	NA	NA	CASSPRGTANTGELFF	TGCGCCAGCAGCCCCCGAGGGACTGCAAACACCGGGGAGCTGTTTTTT
TRBV5-1	TRBJ2-1	NA	NA	CASRPGYSTYNEQFF	TGCGCCAGCAGACCCGGGTACTCGACCTACAATGAGCAGTTCTTC
TRBV19	TRBJ2-5	NA	NA	CASSINRGETQYF	TGTGCCAGTAGTATTAATAGGGGCGAGACCCAGTACTTC
TRBV4-3	TRBJ1-6	once	TRBD1	CASSQDIWTGGSPLHF	TGCGCCAGCAGCCAAGATATCTGGACAGGGGGTTCACCCCTCCACTTT
TRBV19	TRBJ2-1	NA	TRBD1	CASRGQGAYNEQFF	TGTGCCAGTAGAGGACAGGGGGCATACAATGAGCAGTTCTTC
TRBV19	TRBJ2-7	NA	NA	CASSQTGYKYF	TGTGCCAGTAGTCAAACAGGGTACAAGTACTTC
TRBV18	TRBJ1-6	NA	NA	CASSPGQRNSPLHF	TGTGCCAGCTCACCGGGCCAAAGGAATTCACCCCTCCACTTT
TRBV4-1	TRBJ2-1	NA	NA	CASSRGTLRSPYNEQFF	TGCGCCAGCAGCCGGGGGACATTGAGGAGTCCCTACAATGAGCAGTTCTTC
TRBV11-3	TRBJ2-4	NA	NA	CASSLSLGAKNIQYF	TGTGCCAGCAGCTTATCACTCGGAGCCAAAAACATTCAGTACTTC
TRBV19	TRBJ1-2	NA	NA	CATLPSAGSNYGYTF	TGTGCCACTCTCCCCTCGGCGGGTTCCAACTATGGCTACACCTTC
TRBV25-1	TRBJ1-2	NA	NA	CASSPGGYGYTF	TGTGCCAGCAGTCCCGGTGGCTATGGCTACACCTTC
TRBV7-2	TRBJ2-1	NA	TRBD2	CASSSGGLAGGSEQFF	TGTGCCAGCAGTTCAGGGGGACTAGCGGGAGGAAGTGAGCAGTTCTTC
TRBV5-4	TRBJ2-5	NA	TRBD1	CASSLRDRVETQYF	TGTGCCAGCAGCCTACGGGACAGGGTGGAGACCCAGTACTTC
TRBV23-1	TRBJ1-5	NA	NA	CASSQSTRKCQPQHF	TGCGCCAGCAGTCAATCAACGAGGAAGTGCCAGCCCCAGCATTTT
TRBV11-3	TRBJ2-7	NA	NA	CASSLAGVEQYF	TGTGCCAGCAGCTTAGCAGGGGTCGAGCAGTACTTC
TRBV21-1	TRBJ2-5	NA	NA	CASRDEAALQETQYF	TGTGCCAGCCGCGACGAGGCGGCCCTTCAAGAGACCCAGTACTTC
TRBV5-1	TRBJ2-1	once	TRBD2	CASSLVAGGRGNEQFF	TGCGCCAGCAGCTTAGTAGCGGGAGGGCGGGGGAATGAGCAGTTCTTC